Shown below are 3 T cell receptor beta chains from a single sample sequenced in a study of blood T cell repertoires in COVID-19. TCRdb's copy holds only in-frame clones and misses some; the assay was immunoSEQ multiplex PCR. This table holds a few hundred thousand clones, about 85% found once. The sequenced sample was peripheral blood. All receptors derive from a man aged 18 to 29 with active or convalescent COVID-19.

J is TRBJ1-1 and V is TRBV5-1; D unresolved. The CDR3 sequence is 13 residues long. The V gene lost 0 bases and the J gene lost 5 bases, with 8 bases spanning the gap. CDR1 and CDR2 (germline): SGHRS, YFSETQ. CDR3 loop: CASSLVGVTEAFF. CDR3 sequence (DNA): TGCGCCAGCAGCTTGGTCGGGGTGACTGAAGCTTTCTTT.

J is TRBJ1-1 and V is TRBV7-8; 10 nucleotides agree with TRBD1. V lost 5 bases and J lost 7; bases outside the gene matches: 4. Germline CDR1 SGHVS, CDR2 FQNEAQ. The CDR3 totals 13 residues. CDR3 sequence: CASSRDRGYEAFF. DNA of the CDR3: TGTGCCAGCAGCCGGGACAGGGGTTATGAAGCTTTCTTT.

V usage is TRBV19 and J usage is TRBJ2-1, with 7 bases matching TRBD2. The V gene end was trimmed by 2 bases and the J gene end by 5 bases; junction bases not matched to a gene: 12. From germline, CDR1 is LNHDA and CDR2 SQIVND (reference sequence). CDR3 length: 17 residues. This chain's CDR3 is CASSIQTASGRHNEQFF. CDR3 DNA sequence: TGTGCCAGTAGTATACAAACCGCTAGCGGTCGACACAATGAGCAGTTCTTC.